This T cell receptor (beta chain) was recorded in a study of cytomegalovirus exposure and HLA in healthy donors. Study-level background: The use of the same platform for the 120 or so validation repertoires and the approximately 670 first-cohort repertoires was reported by a later analysis.

Germline V gene sequence: CDR1 MNHEY, CDR2 SMNVEV (reference sequence). CDR3 length: 17 amino acids. V was clipped by 0 bases and J by 1 base, with 16 bases between them. Repertoires were generated with immunoSEQ multiplex PCR, while TCRdb's copy carries only in-frame clones and drops some. The sample has 200,000 to 300,000 clones, more than 75% seen once. A remark on this clone: The antigen is undetermined.

Study outcomes and limitations: The classifier reportedly diagnosed cytomegalovirus status with high specificity and sensitivity. There were some public TCRs occurring in many donors, but most TCR sequences were rare.

The specimen sequenced was PBMCs. This clonotype was obtained from a woman aged 25 to 39 in good health and CMV-seropositive. This sequence joins TRBV27 and TRBJ2-7, with D possibly TRBD2 on 5 matching bases. CDR3 sequence: CASSLSSFGVPSYEQYF. Written as DNA, the CDR3 is TGTGCCAGCAGTTTATCGTCCTTCGGGGTTCCATCCTACGAGCAGTACTTC.